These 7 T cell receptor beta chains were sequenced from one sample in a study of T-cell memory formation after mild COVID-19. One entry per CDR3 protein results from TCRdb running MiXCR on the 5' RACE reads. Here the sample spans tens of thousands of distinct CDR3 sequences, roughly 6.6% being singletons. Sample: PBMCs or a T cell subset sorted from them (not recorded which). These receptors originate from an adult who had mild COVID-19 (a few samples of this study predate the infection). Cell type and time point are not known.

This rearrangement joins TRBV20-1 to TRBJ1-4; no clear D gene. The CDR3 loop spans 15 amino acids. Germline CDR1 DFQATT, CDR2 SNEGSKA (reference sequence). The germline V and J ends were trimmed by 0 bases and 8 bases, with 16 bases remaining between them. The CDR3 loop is CSARDRRTTDEKLFF. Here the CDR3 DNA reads TGCAGTGCTAGAGATCGTAGGACTACCGACGAAAAACTGTTTTTT.

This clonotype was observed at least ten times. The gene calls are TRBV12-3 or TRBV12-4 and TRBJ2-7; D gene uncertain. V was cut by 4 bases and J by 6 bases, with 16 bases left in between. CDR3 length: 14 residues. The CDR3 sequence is CASSSHSLMREQYF. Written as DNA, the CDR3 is TGTGCCAGCAGTTCTCATAGCCTCATGCGCGAGCAGTACTTC.

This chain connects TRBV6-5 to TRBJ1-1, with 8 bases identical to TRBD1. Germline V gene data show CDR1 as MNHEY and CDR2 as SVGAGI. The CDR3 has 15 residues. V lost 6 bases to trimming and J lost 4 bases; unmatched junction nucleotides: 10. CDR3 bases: TGTGCCAGCAGCACAGGGGGACTGGCGGGCACTGAAGCTTTCTTT. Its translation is CASSTGGLAGTEAFF.

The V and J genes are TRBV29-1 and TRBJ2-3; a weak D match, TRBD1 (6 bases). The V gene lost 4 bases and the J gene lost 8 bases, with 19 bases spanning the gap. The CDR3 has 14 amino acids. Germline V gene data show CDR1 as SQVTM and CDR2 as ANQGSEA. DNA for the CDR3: TGCAGCGTTGCCACAGGGACCACTGGGGGTACGCAGTATTTT. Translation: CSVATGTTGGTQYF.

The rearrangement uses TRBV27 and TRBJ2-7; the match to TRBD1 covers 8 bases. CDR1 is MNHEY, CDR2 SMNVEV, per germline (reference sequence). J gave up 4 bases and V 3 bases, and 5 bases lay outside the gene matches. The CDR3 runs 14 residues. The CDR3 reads CASSFEQGVYEQYF. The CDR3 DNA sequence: TGTGCCAGCAGTTTTGAACAGGGGGTTTACGAGCAGTACTTC.

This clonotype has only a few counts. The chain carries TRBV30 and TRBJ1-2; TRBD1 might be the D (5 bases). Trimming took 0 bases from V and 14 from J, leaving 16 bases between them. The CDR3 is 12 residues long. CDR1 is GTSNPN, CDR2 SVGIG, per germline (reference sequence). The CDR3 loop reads CAWSVTYRKSTF. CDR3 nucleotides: TGTGCCTGGAGTGTTACTTACAGGAAGTCTACCTTC. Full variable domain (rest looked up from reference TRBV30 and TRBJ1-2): SQTIHQWPATLVQPVGSPLSLECTVEGTSNPNLYWYRQAAGRGLQLLFYSVGIGQISSEVPQNLSASRPQDRQFILSSKKLLLSDSGFYLCAWSVTYRKSTFGSGTRLTVV.

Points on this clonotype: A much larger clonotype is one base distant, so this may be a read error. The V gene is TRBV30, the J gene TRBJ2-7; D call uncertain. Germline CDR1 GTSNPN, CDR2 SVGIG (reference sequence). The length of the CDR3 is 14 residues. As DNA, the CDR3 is TGTGCCTGGAGTTCCGGGCCCCCTTTATACGAGCAGCACTTC. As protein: CAWSSGPPLYEQHF.